This T cell receptor beta chain was profiled in a study of blood T cell repertoires in COVID-19. V lost 4 bases and J lost 5; bases outside the gene matches: 9. Germline V CDR1 and CDR2: SGHDT, YYEEEE. The CDR3 runs 17 residues. The table came from immunoSEQ multiplex PCR; TCRdb's copy has only in-frame clones and leaves some out. The table shows some 230,000 clones, with roughly 84% occurring only once. The TCR sequence derives from a woman in her sixties or seventies who had recovered from COVID-19. The chain combines TRBV5-6 with TRBJ2-3, with 14 bases that match TRBD2. The sample was peripheral blood. CDR3 coding DNA: TGTGCCAGCAGCCCAAGACTAGCGGGGGGGCAGGGAGATACGCAGTATTTT. This sequence encodes CASSPRLAGGQGDTQYF.